This T cell receptor (beta chain) was recovered during a study of CD8 T cells in Susac syndrome. Random hexamers served to reverse transcribe roughly 0.5 to 1 ug RNA. A single record per CDR3 protein comes from TCRdb applying MiXCR to the immunoSEQ multiplex PCR reads. Found here are nearly 200,000 distinct CDR3 sequences, about 95% of them singletons; the top ten hold roughly 0.094%. The CDR3 length is 12 residues. The germline CDR1 and CDR2 sequences are GTSNPN and SVGIG (reference sequence). V was clipped by 5 bases and J by 6 bases, with 14 bases between them. The sequencing input was CD4+ T cells from PBMCs. The chain has TRBV30 and TRBJ2-7; no reliable D call. The clonotype was recovered from a human donor with multiple sclerosis. This chain's CDR3 is CAWARVPGEQYF. CDR3 in DNA: TGTGCCTGGGCTAGGGTTCCGGGCGAGCAGTACTTC.